This T cell receptor (beta chain) was recorded in a study of blood T cell repertoires in COVID-19. Study-level information: Some COVID-19 samples were acute and others convalescent; all came from the United States, Italy and Spain. Nucleic acid was either cDNA or gDNA, and it came from T cells, B-cell-depleted T cells, or PBMCs.

Original analysis: Reference gene primer amplification gave nucleated cell count estimates. Sequencing used immunoSEQ multiplex PCR; TCRdb keeps in-frame clones, though not all of them. V, J and clone size are those of that table, while D and trimming were read from the DNA. The sample contains over 400,000 clones, about nine tenths of which appear only once. The junction had 10 bases not matched to a gene; V was cut back by 4 bases and J by 4 bases. CDR1 is SGHNT and CDR2 is YYREEE in the germline V gene (reference sequence). This CDR3 has 16 amino acids. The material sequenced was peripheral blood. The V gene is TRBV5-4, the J gene TRBJ2-7; 11 nucleotides line up with TRBD2. This clonotype was sampled from a woman aged 25 to 39 with active or convalescent COVID-19. CDR3 in amino acids: CASSTENSGRGYEQYF. DNA of the CDR3: TGTGCCAGCAGCACCGAAAATAGCGGGAGGGGTTACGAGCAGTACTTC.